The 8 T cell receptor beta chains below all came from one sample that was sequenced in a study of cytomegalovirus exposure and HLA in healthy donors. The PCR ran on 60 Vbeta and 13 Jbeta primers. Data came from immunoSEQ multiplex PCR; TCRdb stores just in-frame clones and leaves some out. The table shows around 140,000 clones, with approximately 87% occurring only once. Sequencing was done on a sample of PBMCs. The receptors shown here come from a man aged 40-49 years in good health and CMV-seronegative.

The genes are TRBV7-6 and TRBJ2-5; the match to TRBD1 covers 7 bases. This CDR3 has 13 amino acids. Germline-derived CDR1 and CDR2 are SGHVS and FNYEAQ. After removal of 4 bases from V and 5 bases from J, the junction contained 4 bases not matched to a gene. CDR3 coding DNA: TGTGCCAGCAGCTCGACAGGGCGGGAGACCCAGTACTTC. The encoded protein is CASSSTGRETQYF.

The chain recombines TRBV7-3 with TRBJ2-3; D is possibly TRBD2 (5 bases). Germline V gene sequence: CDR1 SGHTA, CDR2 FQGTGA. The V gene lost 1 base and the J gene lost 2 bases, with 10 bases spanning the gap. The CDR3 covers 15 residues. CDR3 sequence (DNA): TGTGCCAGCAGCTTAAGACGGGGAATCACAGATACGCAGTATTTT. It yields the protein CASSLRRGITDTQYF.

This clone has only a few counts. DNA of the CDR3: TGTGCCAGCAGAAAACATTGGGGACAGCAGAACACTGAAGCTTTCTTT. Amino acid sequence: CASRKHWGQQNTEAFF. This rearrangement joins TRBV27 to TRBJ1-1; TRBD1 matches 7 bases. The length of the CDR3 is 16 residues. The germline V gene has CDR1 MNHEY and CDR2 SMNVEV (reference sequence). V lost 6 bases to trimming and J lost 1 base; unmatched junction nucleotides: 11.

Notes on this clone: This specimen includes other DNA sequences encoding the same CDR3. CDR3 sequence reads: CASSTGGSPLHF. CDR3 coding DNA: TGTGCCAGTAGTACGGGCGGGTCACCCCTCCACTTT. The chain carries TRBV19 and TRBJ1-6; D remains unclear. V was trimmed by 4 bases and J by 10 bases, leaving 8 bases between them. The CDR3 is 12 residues long. Germline CDR1 LNHDA, CDR2 SQIVND (reference sequence).

The V gene is TRBV9, the J gene TRBJ2-7; 13 positions match TRBD2. Germline trimming cut 1 base from V and 6 bases from J; bases unmatched to any gene: 4. CDR1 is SGDLS, CDR2 YYNGEE, per germline. The CDR3 loop spans 15 amino acids. Here the CDR3 reads CASSVRGLAGAEQYF. Here the CDR3 DNA reads TGTGCCAGCAGCGTAAGAGGACTAGCGGGAGCCGAGCAGTACTTC.

In its sample, this clone was seen a few times. The chain combines TRBV30 with TRBJ1-5, with 8 bases fitting TRBD1. Looked up from germline, CDR1 is GTSNPN and CDR2 is SVGIG (reference sequence). The CDR3 extends over 14 amino acids. Trimming took 1 base from V and 11 from J; bases not matched to a gene: 10. CDR3 region: CAWSGTGWQSAQHF. The CDR3 DNA sequence: TGTGCCTGGAGTGGGACAGGGTGGCAATCAGCCCAGCATTTT.

In this sample, this clone turned up once. This sequence joins TRBV4-3 and TRBJ1-5, with 7 bases lining up with TRBD1. CDR1 LGHNA and CDR2 YSLEER come from the germline V gene. This CDR3 contains 18 residues. With V trimmed by 1 base and J by 0 bases, 9 bases remained unmatched. The CDR3 DNA is TGCGCCAGCAGCCAAGTCGGTCCAGGGGGAGATAGCAATCAGCCCCAGCATTTT. Translated, it gives CASSQVGPGGDSNQPQHF.

The rearrangement links TRBV4-3 to TRBJ2-1; 8 positions match TRBD1. CDR1 and CDR2 from the germline V gene are LGHNA and YSLEER. V was pared by 3 bases and J by 0 bases, with 1 base of the junction left unmatched. CDR3 length: 15 amino acids. The CDR3 loop is CASSQDRASYNEQFF. The CDR3 DNA reads as TGCGCCAGCAGCCAGGACAGGGCCTCCTACAATGAGCAGTTCTTC.